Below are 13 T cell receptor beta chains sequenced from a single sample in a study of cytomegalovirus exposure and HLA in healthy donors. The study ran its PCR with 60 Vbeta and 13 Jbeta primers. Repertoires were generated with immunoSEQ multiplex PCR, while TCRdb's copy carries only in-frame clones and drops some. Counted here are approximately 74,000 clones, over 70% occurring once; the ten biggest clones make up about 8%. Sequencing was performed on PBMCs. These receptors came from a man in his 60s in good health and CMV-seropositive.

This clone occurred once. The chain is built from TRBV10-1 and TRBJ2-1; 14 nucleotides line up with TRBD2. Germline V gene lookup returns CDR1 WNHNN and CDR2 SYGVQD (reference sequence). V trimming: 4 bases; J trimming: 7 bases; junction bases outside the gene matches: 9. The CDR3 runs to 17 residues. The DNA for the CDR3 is TGCGCCAGCAGTGGGGGACTAGCGGGAGAGGTAGGGAATGAGCAGTTCTTC. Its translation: CASSGGLAGEVGNEQFF.

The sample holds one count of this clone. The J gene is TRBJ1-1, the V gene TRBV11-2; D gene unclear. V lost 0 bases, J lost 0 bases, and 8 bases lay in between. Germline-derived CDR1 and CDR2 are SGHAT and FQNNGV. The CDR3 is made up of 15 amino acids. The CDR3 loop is CASSLDSSMNTEAFF. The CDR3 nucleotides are TGTGCCAGCAGCTTAGATAGTTCAATGAACACTGAAGCTTTCTTT.

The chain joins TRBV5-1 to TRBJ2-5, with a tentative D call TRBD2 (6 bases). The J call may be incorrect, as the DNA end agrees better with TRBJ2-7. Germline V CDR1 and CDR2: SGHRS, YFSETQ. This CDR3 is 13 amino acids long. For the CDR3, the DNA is TGCGCCAGCAGGGCCGGAGGGAACTACGAGCAGTACTTC. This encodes CASRAGGNYEQYF.

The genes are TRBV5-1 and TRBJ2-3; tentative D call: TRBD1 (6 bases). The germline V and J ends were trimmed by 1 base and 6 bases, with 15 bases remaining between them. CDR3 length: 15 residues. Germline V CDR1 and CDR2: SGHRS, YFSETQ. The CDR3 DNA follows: TGCGCCAGCAGCTTGTCGCGACAGGCCGCCGATACGCAGTATTTT. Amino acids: CASSLSRQAADTQYF.

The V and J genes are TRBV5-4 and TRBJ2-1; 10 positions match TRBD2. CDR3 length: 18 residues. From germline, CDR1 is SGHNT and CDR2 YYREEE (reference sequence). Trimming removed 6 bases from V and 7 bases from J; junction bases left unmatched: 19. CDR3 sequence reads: CASIKIPEREGRGNEQFF. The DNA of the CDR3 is TGTGCCAGCATCAAAATTCCGGAGCGGGAGGGCCGTGGGAATGAGCAGTTCTTC.

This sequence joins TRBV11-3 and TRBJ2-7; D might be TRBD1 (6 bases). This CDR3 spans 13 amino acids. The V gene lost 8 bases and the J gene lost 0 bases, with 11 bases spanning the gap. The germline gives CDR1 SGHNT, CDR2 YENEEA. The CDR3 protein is CASGTPGSYEQYF. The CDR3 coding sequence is TGTGCCAGCGGGACACCCGGCTCCTACGAGCAGTACTTC. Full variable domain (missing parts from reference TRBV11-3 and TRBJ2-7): EAGVVQSPRYKIIEKKQPVAFWCNPISGHNTLYWYLQNLGQGPELLIRYENEEAVDDSQLPKDRFSAERLKGVDSTLKIQPAELGDSAVYLCASGTPGSYEQYFGPGTRLTVT.

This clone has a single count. CDR3 protein: CASRPEGVLTF. CDR3 DNA: TGTGCCAGCCGCCCGGAGGGCGTCCTGACTTTC. The chain links TRBV2 to TRBJ2-6; the D gene is possibly TRBD2 (6 bases). The CDR3 has 11 residues. Deletions cut 8 bases from V and 12 bases from J, with 11 bases between. Per the germline V gene, CDR1 is SNHLY and CDR2 is FYNNEI.

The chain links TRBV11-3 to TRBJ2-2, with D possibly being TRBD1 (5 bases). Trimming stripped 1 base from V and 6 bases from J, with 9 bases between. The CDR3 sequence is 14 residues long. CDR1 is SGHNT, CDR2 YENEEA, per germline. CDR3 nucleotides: TGTGCCAGCAGCTTAGGAAGGGGCGCCGGGGAGCTGTTTTTT. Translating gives CASSLGRGAGELFF.

The CDR3 loop reads CASSAVRDRGGGYTF. The CDR3 coding sequence is TGTGCCAGCAGCGCGGTCCGGGACAGGGGGGGCGGCTACACCTTC. This chain joins TRBV7-8 and TRBJ1-2; 11 bases agree with TRBD1. CDR3 length: 15 amino acids. Germline CDR1 is SGHVS and CDR2 is FQNEAQ. Germline trimming cut 5 bases from V and 8 bases from J; bases unmatched to any gene: 10.

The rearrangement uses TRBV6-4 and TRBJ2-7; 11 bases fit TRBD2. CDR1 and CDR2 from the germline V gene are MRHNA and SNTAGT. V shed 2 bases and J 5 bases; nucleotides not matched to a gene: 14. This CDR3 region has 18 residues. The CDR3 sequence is CASSDTLIEIAGGDEQYF. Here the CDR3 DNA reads TGTGCCAGCAGTGACACTTTAATTGAAATAGCGGGAGGGGACGAGCAGTACTTC.

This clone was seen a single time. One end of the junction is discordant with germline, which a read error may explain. For the CDR3, the DNA is TGTGCCAGCAGTGAAGGTCGGCACTATGTCTACACCTTC. Amino acid sequence: CASSEGRHYVYTF. V gene TRBV6-1 combines with J gene TRBJ1-2; D gene uncertain. There are 13 residues in the CDR3. Germline assignment: CDR1 MNHNS and CDR2 SASEGT.

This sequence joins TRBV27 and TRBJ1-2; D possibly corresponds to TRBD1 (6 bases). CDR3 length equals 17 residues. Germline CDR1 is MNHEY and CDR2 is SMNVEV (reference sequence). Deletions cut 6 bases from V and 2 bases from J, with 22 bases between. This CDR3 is CASRVAASTGFNYGYTF. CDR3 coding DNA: TGTGCCAGCAGGGTTGCCGCCTCGACAGGTTTCAACTATGGCTACACCTTC.

The CDR3 loop reads CAITDTSGSTDTQYF. The CDR3 nucleotides are TGTGCCATCACGGATACTAGCGGTAGCACAGATACGCAGTATTTT. The V and J genes are TRBV10-3 and TRBJ2-3, with 8 bases that match TRBD2. Trimming removed 7 bases from V and 0 bases from J; junction bases left unmatched: 6. Per germline, CDR1 ENHRY and CDR2 SYGVKD. The CDR3 is 15 residues long.